The source of this TCR beta chain is a study of blood T cells in healthy people across ages. The CDR3 contains 12 residues. In germline, CDR1 is SEHNR, CDR2 FQNEAQ (reference sequence). Trimming left V 7 bases short and J 9 bases short, with 13 bases between. Total RNA, at least 5 micrograms per sample, was extracted from PBMCs. A J-beta primer mix and a sample-barcoded 5' primer were used in a second PCR of about 6 to 12 cycles. TCRdb fed the 5' RACE reads into MiXCR, producing one record per CDR3 protein. The sample lists about 1.8 million distinct CDR3 sequences, about 49% occurring once. The sequenced sample consisted of blood. The receptor's source is a woman aged 40-49 years in good health. The rearrangement joins TRBV7-9 to TRBJ1-5; D is uncertain. The CDR3: CASKVARWPQHF. Written as DNA, the CDR3 is TGTGCCAGCAAGGTGGCTCGGTGGCCCCAGCATTTT.